This T cell receptor (beta chain) was identified during a study of glioma-infiltrating T cells. The iRepertoire nested amplicon-rescue multiplex PCR amplified TCR alpha and beta CDR3s from RNA. TCRdb redid the calling of the multiplex PCR reads with MiXCR, one entry per CDR3 protein. In the table there are approximately 400,000 distinct CDR3 sequences, less than 50% of which are singletons. The TCR originated in a human donor with low-grade glioma or glioblastoma, undergoing nonglioma brain surgery, or in good health (not recorded which). The sequenced material came from glioma tissue, nonneoplastic brain tissue, or PBMCs (not recorded which).

In DNA form, the CDR3 reads TGTGCCAGCAGCTTAAGGCAGGGGGTAGAGGATGAGCAGTTCTTC. It translates to CASSLRQGVEDEQFF. The chain has TRBV7-9 and TRBJ2-1, with TRBD1 matching over 7 bases. V shed 2 bases, J shed 8 bases, and the junction held 9 bases outside the gene matches. This CDR3 comprises 15 residues. CDR1 is SEHNR, CDR2 FQNEAQ, per germline (reference sequence).